What follows is one TCR beta chain and its context. This specimen comes from a study of shared clonotypes between healthy human individuals. Terminally differentiated effector memory CD45RA+ cells were excluded by CCR7 positive selection of CD45RO-negative cells. The study drew all its donors from Caucasian adults living in Nashville, Tennessee. Libraries were prepared by immunoSEQ multiplex PCR; TCRdb keeps only in-frame clonotypes and omits some of them. The table has just over 2,000,000 clones, about 95% seen once. The material sequenced was naive CD8+ T cells sorted from blood. The source of this sequence is a man aged 18 to 30 in good health.

This chain's CDR3 is CAGTEGELFF. DNA of the CDR3: TGTGCCGGGACCGAGGGGGAGCTGTTTTTT. This chain connects TRBV6-6 to TRBJ2-2, with D tentatively TRBD1 or TRBD2 (5 bases each). The CDR3 length is 10 residues. The germline V gene has CDR1 MNHNY and CDR2 SVGAGI (reference sequence). Trimming removed 11 bases at V and 8 bases at J, with 9 bases between.